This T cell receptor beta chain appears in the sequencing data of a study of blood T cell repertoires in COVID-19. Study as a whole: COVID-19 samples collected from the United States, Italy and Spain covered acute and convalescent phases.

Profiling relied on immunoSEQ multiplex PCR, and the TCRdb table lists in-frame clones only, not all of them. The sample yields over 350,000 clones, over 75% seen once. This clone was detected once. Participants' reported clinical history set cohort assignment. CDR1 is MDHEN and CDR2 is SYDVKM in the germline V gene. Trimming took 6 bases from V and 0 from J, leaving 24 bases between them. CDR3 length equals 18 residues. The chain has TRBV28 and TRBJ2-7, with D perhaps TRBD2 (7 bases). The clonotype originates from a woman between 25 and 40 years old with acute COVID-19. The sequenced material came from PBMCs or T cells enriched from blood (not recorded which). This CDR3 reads CASSMGGGQFFTSYEQYF. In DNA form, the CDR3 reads TGTGCCAGCAGCATGGGAGGGGGTCAGTTTTTCACCTCCTACGAGCAGTACTTC. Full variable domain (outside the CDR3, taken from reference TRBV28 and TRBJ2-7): DVKVTQSSRYLVKRTGEKVFLECVQDMDHENMFWYRQDPGLGLRLIYFSYDVKMKEKGDIPEGYSVSREKKERFSLILESASTNQTSMYLCASSMGGGQFFTSYEQYFGPGTRLTVT.